Below, 7 T cell receptor beta chains from the same sample are listed, as sequenced in a study of blood T cell repertoires in COVID-19. Method: immunoSEQ multiplex PCR; TCRdb's copy keeps in-frame clones and lacks some. The sample lists 250,000 to 350,000 clones, roughly 90% seen once, with roughly 1.6% in the top ten. The sequenced sample consisted of PBMCs or T cells enriched from blood (not recorded which). Receptor source: a woman between 18 and 29 years old with acute COVID-19.

The V and J genes are TRBV4-3 and TRBJ2-1; tentative D call: TRBD2 (6 bases). Germline loops: CDR1 LGHNA, CDR2 YSLEER. V lost 6 bases and J 10 bases, leaving 22 bases between the germline ends. The CDR3 is 15 residues long. The CDR3 sequence is CASSMTSWVPREQFF. The DNA for the CDR3 is TGCGCCAGCAGTATGACTAGTTGGGTCCCGAGGGAGCAGTTCTTC.

Remarks on this clone: Other DNA sequences in the same sample also yield this CDR3. The chain is built from TRBV5-6 and TRBJ2-1, with TRBD1 identical over 7 bases. Germline CDR1 reads SGHDT; CDR2 reads YYEEEE. Trimming took 0 bases from V and 5 from J; bases not matched to a gene: 2. The CDR3 length is 14 residues. The DNA for the CDR3 is TGTGCCAGCAGCTTGGACAGGGGCCACAATGAGCAGTTCTTC. Its protein product is CASSLDRGHNEQFF.

The chain joins TRBV30 to TRBJ2-7; the match to TRBD2 covers 8 bases. CDR3 length: 14 amino acids. Trimming removed 2 bases from V and 4 bases from J; junction bases left unmatched: 7. Looked up from germline, CDR1 is GTSNPN and CDR2 is SVGIG (reference sequence). CDR3 loop: CAWSPLAGSYEQYF. The DNA for the CDR3 is TGTGCCTGGAGTCCCCTAGCGGGTAGTTACGAGCAGTACTTC.

The chain uses TRBV25-1 and TRBJ1-5; the D gene is possibly TRBD1 (6 bases). The V end lost 8 bases, the J end lost 3 bases, and 17 bases lay between the germline ends. Per germline, CDR1 MGHDK and CDR2 SYGVNS. The CDR3 loop spans 15 amino acids. This CDR3 reads CASSPSSGANQPQHF. The DNA for the CDR3 is TGTGCCAGCTCACCTTCCTCAGGGGCCAATCAGCCCCAGCATTTT.

The chain links TRBV7-3 to TRBJ2-1; D might be TRBD2 (6 bases). Trimming stripped 4 bases from V and 7 bases from J, with 11 bases between. Germline-derived CDR1 and CDR2 are SGHTA and FQGTGA. CDR3 length: 13 amino acids. The CDR3 nucleotides are TGTGCCAGCAGCTCGGGGACTTCGAATGAGCAGTTCTTC. It specifies CASSSGTSNEQFF. The variable domain in full, with the rest retrieved from reference TRBV7-3 and TRBJ2-1, is GAGVSQTPSNKVTEKGKYVELRCDPISGHTALYWYRQSLGQGPEFLIYFQGTGAADDSGLPNDRFFAVRPEGSVSTLKIQRTERGDSAVYLCASSSGTSNEQFFGPGTRLTVL.

This clone has just one count. The rearrangement links TRBV10-2 to TRBJ1-6, with a tentative D call TRBD1 (6 bases). V was clipped by 6 bases and J by 8 bases, with 17 bases between them. CDR3 size: 15 residues. Germline assignment: CDR1 WSHSY and CDR2 SAAADI. The CDR3 bases are TGCGCCAGCAGCCGCTTGACAGGAGTCTATTCACCCCTCCACTTT. Translation: CASSRLTGVYSPLHF.

The V call is TRBV5-1, the J call TRBJ2-1; maybe TRBD2 (5 bases). Looked up from germline, CDR1 is SGHRS and CDR2 is YFSETQ. This CDR3 has 15 residues. V shed 4 bases and J shed 7 bases, with 18 bases lying between them. CDR3 coding DNA: TGCGCCAGCAGCCAGTCGGATGAGGGTAGGAATGAGCAGTTCTTC. It specifies CASSQSDEGRNEQFF.